One sample yielded the 3 T cell receptor beta chains listed below, sequenced in a study of T cell responses to AZD1222 COVID-19 vaccine. The protocol was immunoSEQ multiplex PCR, while the TCRdb copy is restricted to in-frame clones and leaves out a portion. The sample includes about 130,000 clones, around 94% seen only once; the top ten take roughly 7%. The sample was peripheral blood, taken on day 0 of AZD1222 vaccination. These receptors originate from an adult in good health.

The chain's CDR3 is CASSPLAGGPINEQYF. The CDR3 DNA reads TGTGCCAGCAGTCCCCTAGCGGGAGGGCCGATAAACGAGCAGTACTTC. This sequence joins TRBV6-6 and TRBJ2-7; 12 bases line up with TRBD2. CDR1 MNHNY and CDR2 SVGAGI come from the germline V gene (reference sequence). CDR3 length: 16 amino acids. The V gene end was trimmed by 5 bases and the J gene end by 5 bases; junction bases not matched to a gene: 10.

The CDR3 here is CASSYRTGGKKAFF. In nucleotides, the CDR3 is TGTGCCAGCAGTTACCGGACAGGGGGGAAGAAAGCTTTCTTT. This chain uses TRBV6-5 with TRBJ1-1; 10 nucleotides agree with TRBD1. The germline gives CDR1 MNHEY, CDR2 SVGAGI. The CDR3 covers 14 residues. The J segment lost 9 bases and the V segment lost 2 bases, leaving 6 bases of the junction unmatched.

The rearrangement links TRBV6-5 to TRBJ1-4; the D is unclear. The CDR3 is made up of 16 amino acids. Trimming removed 0 bases at V and 0 bases at J, with 8 bases between. Germline CDR1 and CDR2: MNHEY and SVGAGI. CDR3 sequence reads: CASSYSLTATNEKLFF. CDR3 nucleotide sequence: TGTGCCAGCAGTTACTCACTGACGGCAACTAATGAAAAACTGTTTTTT.